The present T cell receptor beta chain was sequenced within a study of shared clonotypes between healthy human individuals. Study-wide points: Memory subsets had estimated richness that was generally smaller than that of naive subsets. A small donor pool kept down the genetic and exposure-history diversity that was represented. Despite large depth, rarefaction showed incomplete sorted-subset sequencing.

Naive CD8 cells, CD45RO-negative and positively selected for CCR7, excluded terminally differentiated effector memory CD45RA+ cells. Within Nashville, Tennessee resided all donors, each a Caucasian adult. The data were produced by immunoSEQ multiplex PCR, yet TCRdb's version contains in-frame clones alone and is incomplete. The sample shows some 600,000 clones, roughly 96% of them seen only once. In the case of this clone: The antigen is undetermined.

The clonotype originates from a woman under 40 in good health. The sequenced sample consisted of naive CD8+ T cells sorted from blood.

DNA of the CDR3: TGTGCCAGCAGTCTTCTCCCTGGCGGCCAACCTTACGAGCAGTACTTC. Protein product: CASSLLPGGQPYEQYF. The rearrangement joins TRBV27 to TRBJ2-7; no clear D. The CDR3 consists of 16 residues. V lost 5 bases and J 4 bases, leaving 21 bases between the germline ends. Germline V gene lookup returns CDR1 MNHEY and CDR2 SMNVEV (reference sequence).